This T cell receptor beta chain was captured in a study of radiotherapy plus CTLA-4 blockade in lung cancer. The wider study: An objective response was seen in approximately 17% of patients, and disease control in just over 30%. Study findings and constraints: Reports identified early blood T cell clone dynamics, with interferon-beta, as the best response predictor. In blood, after radiotherapy plus ipilimumab, tumor-derived TCR clones expanded.

Generated by immunoSEQ multiplex PCR, the TCRdb table keeps only in-frame clones and is missing some. This sample has around 41,000 clones; 65% to 70% occur once, and the top ten carry over 20%. Note on this clone: Its specificity is not known.

Trimming stripped 5 bases from V and 8 bases from J, with 21 bases between. CDR1 and CDR2 from the germline V gene are LNHNV and YYDKDF (reference sequence). The CDR3 runs to 15 residues. Patients had chemo-refractory metastatic non-small-cell lung cancer and received focal radiation plus CTLA-4 blockade that used ipilimumab. The J gene is TRBJ1-2, the V gene TRBV15; D ambiguous. The source material was peripheral blood, sampled from a patient treated with radiotherapy plus ipilimumab. This TCR was sampled from a human donor with non-small cell lung cancer who had a partial response to radiotherapy plus ipilimumab. The CDR3 DNA reads TGTGCCACCAGCCTATCGAGCTGGAGCCCTAACGGCTACACCTTC. It yields the protein CATSLSSWSPNGYTF.